Reported below is one T cell receptor beta chain. What antigen it recognizes has not been identified. No much larger clone is present one base from it, and per-base qualities are unavailable. The same CDR3 is also encoded by other DNA sequences in this sample. The CDR3, cysteine through phenylalanine, is 13 amino acids long. Only the CDR3 part of the read is kept: 39 bases, read in frame from the first base. V loses 0 bases of germline sequence and J loses 1 base, and the interval between the two ends is 5 bases. The germline V gene yields SGDLS for CDR1 and YYNGEE for CDR2. The sample comes from a study of cytomegalovirus exposure and HLA in healthy donors (dated by TCRdb to 2016 to 2017). For context, the study as a whole: According to a later analysis, one platform produced both the 100 to 150 validation repertoires and the roughly 660 repertoires of the first cohort. The study aimed to test whether signatures of past pathogen exposure could be identified by cataloging public T cell receptors. Besides the first cohort of approximately 710 subjects, a separate validation cohort made up of 120 different subjects was used. High-throughput TCR immunosequencing, statistical association of individual TCRs with disease status, and machine learning were combined to predict cytomegalovirus infection status.

Library prep was done by the immunoSEQ multiplex PCR assay. Turning to the authors' computational methods: To diagnose cytomegalovirus status from the catalog of TCR beta chain sequences, a statistical classification framework was built. TCRdb retrieved this table from immuneACCESS and kept in-frame rearrangements only. Not all clones are present; in checked studies, unresolved V genes account for under half, and no reason is known for the remainder. The DNA was the basis for D and trimming; V, J and clone size are from that table. Counted in this sample were about 110,000 clones; about 85% of them appeared once. The ten largest clones represent roughly 3% of the sample. What the work shows at the level of the full study, not this receptor alone: In vitro tests confirmed that three of the cytomegalovirus-associated TCR beta chains recognize cytomegalovirus antigens. A total of 150 or so TCR beta chains were listed by the study as associated with cytomegalovirus. Of the cluster scores, roughly 95% were above 0 in a later analysis, which found that TCRs clustered in the first cohort also tended to co-occur in the 120 validation repertoires. The authors suggested that the approach could potentially be generalized to other disease states and immunological phenotypes. While some public TCRs were present in many individuals, most TCR sequences turned up only very rarely across donors. In both the original and validation cohorts, the classifier was reported to diagnose cytomegalovirus status with high specificity and sensitivity. A later analysis lacked HLA typing for the validation cohort, so it scored co-occurrence in that cohort across all 110 or so repertoires.

Separate from the roughly 650-subject first cohort, the validation cohort of more than 90 subjects was the group to which the donors belonged. The chain is assembled from TRBV9 and TRBJ2-7; the D segment could be TRBD1, given 5 matching bases. The sample taken for sequencing was PBMCs. The sequence derives from a woman younger than 30 in good health and CMV-seronegative. The DNA sequence reads TGTGCCAGCAGCGTAGGACAGTCCTACGAGCAGTACTTC. It translates to CASSVGQSYEQYF.